This T cell receptor beta chain is drawn from a study of shared clonotypes between healthy human individuals. Study-level points and caveats: Naive subsets typically showed greater estimated richness than memory subsets.

Every donor, a Caucasian adult, lived in Nashville, Tennessee. Trimming pared 0 bases from V and 8 bases from J, leaving 14 bases between. Germline V gene lookup returns CDR1 GTSNPN and CDR2 SVGIG (reference sequence). This CDR3 has 14 residues. Method: immunoSEQ multiplex PCR; TCRdb's copy keeps in-frame clones and lacks some. The profile shows some 2.1 million clones, 85% to 95% of them singletons. As regards this clone: Its antigen is not known.

The rearrangement uses TRBV30 and TRBJ2-1; maybe TRBD2 (6 bases). Sequenced sample: naive CD4+ T cells sorted from blood. Subset here: CD45RA+ positively selected. The TCR comes from a man younger than 35 in good health. The CDR3, as DNA: TGTGCCTGGAGTGTTGGAGGGAGAAGCCATGAGCAGTTCTTC. It codes for CAWSVGGRSHEQFF.